A selection of T cell receptor beta chains follows, all from one sample in a study of cytomegalovirus exposure and HLA in healthy donors. Libraries were prepared by immunoSEQ multiplex PCR; TCRdb keeps only in-frame clonotypes and omits some of them. The profile shows fewer than 200,000 clones, roughly 87% of them singletons. The sequencing input was PBMCs. These receptors all stem from a girl less than two years old in good health and CMV-seronegative. CDR3s include the opening cysteine and the closing phenylalanine or tryptophan. A D gene is named only where the DNA matches it firmly. Size values are once, few and many counts, or a class for expanded clones, and some rows have none.

TRBJ1-2 | TRBV7-9 | NA | TRBD1 | TGTGCCAGCAGCCAAGACAGGGAATCCACCTTC | CASSQDRESTF
TRBJ2-7 | TRBV19 | NA | NA | TGTGCCAGTAGTCGGACTACCCAGTTCTCCTACGAGCAGTACTTC | CASSRTTQFSYEQYF
TRBJ2-3 | TRBV9 | NA | NA | TGTGCCAGCAGCGCCGGGAGTGAGGGCACCTACACAGATACGCAGTATTTT | CASSAGSEGTYTDTQYF
TRBJ1-5 | TRBV7-9 | NA | TRBD1 | TGTGCCAGCAGCTTAAACAGGGGGATGGAGTGGGATAGCAATCAGCCCCAGCATTTT | CASSLNRGMEWDSNQPQHF
TRBJ2-5 | TRBV20-1 | NA | NA | TGCAGTGCGAGGGACTTCGGGACCCAGTACTTC | CSARDFGTQYF
TRBJ2-7 | TRBV4-1 | NA | NA | TGCGCCAGCAGCCCCCGCCTAGGTGGCTCCTACGAGCAGTACTTC | CASSPRLGGSYEQYF
TRBJ2-5 | TRBV7-2 | NA | NA | TGTGCCAGCAGCTTAACCGGAGTACAAGAGACCCAGTACTTC | CASSLTGVQETQYF
TRBJ2-3 | TRBV5-1 | NA | NA | TGCGCCAGCAGCTTATCGGGGGACGGGGATACGCAGTATTTT | CASSLSGDGDTQYF
TRBJ2-7 | TRBV6-5 | few | TRBD1 | TGTGCCAGCACCGCCTTAAAGACAGGGCGCTACGAGCAGTACTTC | CASTALKTGRYEQYF
TRBJ1-2 | TRBV27 | NA | TRBD1 | TGTGCCAGCAGGGACAGGTCCTATGGCTACACCTTC | CASRDRSYGYTF
TRBJ2-7 | TRBV21-1 | NA | NA | TGTGCCAGCAGCAAAGAAGAGGCCTCCTACGAGCAGTACTTC | CASSKEEASYEQYF
TRBJ2-1 | TRBV5-4 | NA | NA | TGTGCCAGCAGCTCTAGGGACTCGTACTACAATGAGCAGTTCTTC | CASSSRDSYYNEQFF
TRBJ2-1 | TRBV19 | NA | TRBD2 | TGTGCCAGTAGTATAGGAGGTAGCGGGAGTTACAATGAGCAGTTCTTC | CASSIGGSGSYNEQFF
TRBJ1-5 | TRBV4-1 | NA | TRBD1 | TGCGCCAGCAGCCAAGACGGGACAGGGGGCAGTCAGCCCCAGCATTTT | CASSQDGTGGSQPQHF
TRBJ2-1 | TRBV10-1 | NA | TRBD1 | TGCGCCAGCAGTGAGTCCTTAGGGGGCGGTGAGCAGTTCTTC | CASSESLGGGEQFF
TRBJ2-2 | TRBV9 | NA | NA | TGTGCCAGCAGCGTAGAGTTGGCTAGCCTTCACACCGGGGAGCTGTTTTTT | CASSVELASLHTGELFF
TRBJ2-7 | TRBV13 | NA | TRBD1 | TGTGCCAGCAGCCCTCGACAGGGATCCTACGAGCAGTACTTC | CASSPRQGSYEQYF
TRBJ2-7 | TRBV18 | NA | TRBD1 | TGTGCCAGCTCACCCTCGACTGGGGACAGGGGCCACGAGCAGTACTTC | CASSPSTGDRGHEQYF
TRBJ2-3 | TRBV5-1 | NA | NA | TGCGCCAGCAGCTTGGGGGCCCCGACACGCACAGATACGCAGTATTTT | CASSLGAPTRTDTQYF
TRBJ1-2 | TRBV18 | NA | NA | TGTGCCAGCTCACCACCGGGACATAACTATGGCTACACCTTC | CASSPPGHNYGYTF
TRBJ2-2 | TRBV27 | few | TRBD1 | TGTGCCAGCAGTTTATCGCCCGGGACAGGGATTACCGGGGAGCTGTTTTTT | CASSLSPGTGITGELFF
TRBJ1-3 | TRBV18 | NA | NA | TGTGCCAGCTCACCCGGGTCAGCTCTAAACACCATATATTTT | CASSPGSALNTIYF
TRBJ1-5 | TRBV6-1 | NA | NA | TGTGCCAGCTTTCAGGGGCAATATAGCAATCAGCCCCAGCATTTT | CASFQGQYSNQPQHF
TRBJ1-1 | TRBV7-9 | NA | NA | TGTGCCAGCAGCTCGGGGGGGAACACTGAAGCTTTCTTT | CASSSGGNTEAFF
TRBJ2-1 | TRBV29-1 | NA | TRBD1 | TGCAGCGTTATTTCAGGGGGCTCCTACAATGAGCAGTTCTTC | CSVISGGSYNEQFF
TRBJ2-2 | TRBV7-8 | NA | TRBD2 | TGTGCCAGCAGGGGAAATCTAGCGGGGAACGGGGAGCTGTTTTTT | CASRGNLAGNGELFF
TRBJ1-2 | TRBV6-5 | NA | TRBD1 | TGTGCCAGCACCAAGGGACAGGCGCCCTATGGCTACACCTTC | CASTKGQAPYGYTF
TRBJ2-7 | TRBV6-1 | NA | TRBD1 | TGTGCCAGCAGATGGGACAGGGGCTACGAGCAGTACTTC | CASRWDRGYEQYF
TRBJ2-7 | TRBV4-3 | NA | TRBD2 | TGCGCCAGCAGCCACGGAGGACTAGCGGAACACTACGAGCAGTACTTC | CASSHGGLAEHYEQYF
TRBJ2-2 | TRBV18 | NA | NA | TGTGCCAGCTCCCACATAGACAGGAACACCGGGGAGCTGTTTTTT | CASSHIDRNTGELFF
TRBJ1-4 | TRBV29-1 | few | TRBD1 | TGCAGCGTTTCACCGGGACAGGGGGGAAAACTGTTTTTT | CSVSPGQGGKLFF
TRBJ1-3 | TRBV27 | NA | NA | TGTGCCAGCAGTTTAAGGTGGGCCTCTGGAAACACCATATATTTT | CASSLRWASGNTIYF
TRBJ1-1 | TRBV7-6 | NA | TRBD1 | TGTGCCAGCAGCTTAAGTACAGGGGATAGCACTGAAGCTTTCTTT | CASSLSTGDSTEAFF
TRBJ2-5 | TRBV2 | NA | TRBD1 | TGTGCCAGCAGTGGACAGGGAGAGACCCAGTACTTC | CASSGQGETQYF
TRBJ2-7 | TRBV19 | NA | TRBD1 | TGTGCCAGTAGTATAGCTGGGACAGGGGCCTACGAGCAGTACTTC | CASSIAGTGAYEQYF
TRBJ2-7 | TRBV5-6 | NA | NA | TGTGCCAGCAGCTTGTACGACACCTACGAGCAGTACTTC | CASSLYDTYEQYF
TRBJ1-1 | TRBV6-5 | NA | TRBD1 | TGTGCCAGCAGACCGGGACAGGGGGACACTGAAGCTTTCTTT | CASRPGQGDTEAFF
TRBJ2-1 | TRBV12-5 | few | TRBD2 | TGTGCTAGTGGTCCGTGGGGGGCGGGGGGTCTCAATGAGCAGTTCTTC | CASGPWGAGGLNEQFF
TRBJ1-6 | TRBV25-1 | NA | TRBD1 | TGTGCCAGCAGTTCCACGCGGACAGGGGGTAATTCACCCCTCCACTTT | CASSSTRTGGNSPLHF
TRBJ2-4 | TRBV19 | NA | TRBD1 | TGTGCCAGTAGTATGCGGGGTGACAGGGGCCTAGCCAAAAACATTCAGTACTTC | CASSMRGDRGLAKNIQYF
TRBJ2-6 | TRBV6-1 | NA | NA | TGTGCCAGCAGTGGTTGGGACGGAGGGTCTGGGGCCAACGTCCTGACTTTC | CASSGWDGGSGANVLTF
TRBJ1-5 | TRBV7-8 | NA | TRBD1 | TGTGCCAGCAGCATCATCCCTCAGGGGGCTATGAATCAGCCCCAGCATTTT | CASSIIPQGAMNQPQHF
TRBJ2-5 | TRBV7-7 | NA | TRBD1 | TGTGCCAGCAGCCCCTGGACAGGAGCCGGGGAGACCCAGTACTTC | CASSPWTGAGETQYF
TRBJ2-7 | TRBV4-1 | once | NA | TGCGCCAGCAGCCAAAGACAGCTCTACGAGCAGTACTTC | CASSQRQLYEQYF
TRBJ1-6 | TRBV18 | NA | NA | TGTGCCAGCTCACCAACAGGGCGGGATTCACCCCTCCACTTT | CASSPTGRDSPLHF
TRBJ2-7 | TRBV4-1 | NA | TRBD2 | TGCGCCAGCACTGAGGGACTAGCGGGAGACGAGCAGTACTTC | CASTEGLAGDEQYF
TRBJ2-4 | TRBV7-9 | NA | NA | TGTGCCAGCAGCTCCTCCGTTAGACAGCCCGCCGCCAAAAACATTCAGTACTTC | CASSSSVRQPAAKNIQYF
TRBJ2-7 | TRBV6-1 | NA | TRBD2 | TGTGCCAGCAGTGAAGGGCTAGCGGGGGACTACGAGCAGTACTTC | CASSEGLAGDYEQYF
TRBJ2-7 | TRBV10-3 | NA | TRBD2 | TGTGCCATCAGGACTAGCGGGCTATACGAGCAGTACTTC | CAIRTSGLYEQYF
TRBJ2-1 | TRBV5-1 | NA | TRBD2 | TGCGCCAGCACCAGGGAGGGCAATGAGCAGTTCTTC | CASTREGNEQFF
TRBJ2-1 | TRBV9 | NA | NA | TGTGCCAGCAGCGTTTTTTCCGCTACGCCCGGAGCGCAGTTCTTC | CASSVFSATPGAQFF
TRBJ1-2 | TRBV27 | NA | NA | TGTGCCAGCAGTTTAGGGGCAGGTCGAAAGTATGGCTACACCTTC | CASSLGAGRKYGYTF
TRBJ1-5 | TRBV4-1 | NA | NA | TGCGCCAGCAGCCAAGTAGCAGGGAATCAGCCCCAGCATTTT | CASSQVAGNQPQHF
TRBJ2-3 | TRBV2 | NA | TRBD2 | TGTGCCATTTCCGGGACTACATCTTCAGGTACGCAGTATTTT | CAISGTTSSGTQYF
TRBJ2-7 | TRBV4-3 | NA | TRBD2 | TGCGCCAGCAGCCAAGGAGTATCGGGAGGTACGAAGCAGTACTTC | CASSQGVSGGTKQYF
TRBJ2-2 | TRBV7-3 | once | TRBD1 | TGTGCCAGCAGCAGACCGACAGGGGGCGCGGCCGGGGAGCTGTTTTTT | CASSRPTGGAAGELFF
TRBJ1-5 | TRBV7-8 | NA | NA | TGTGCCAGCAGCCAAACAGGGAAGGATATCTTTTATAGCAATCAGCCCCAGCATTTT | CASSQTGKDIFYSNQPQHF